A selection of T cell receptor beta chains follows, all from one sample in a study of T cell changes during pregnancy in multiple sclerosis. The table came from immunoSEQ multiplex PCR; TCRdb's copy has only in-frame clones and leaves some out. The data show 45,000 to 55,000 clones, over 90% seen once. Sequencing was performed on peripheral blood, taken in the third trimester of pregnancy. The receptors come from a female donor with multiple sclerosis, enrolled in a pregnancy study. Both conserved end residues are part of each CDR3. Fields, in order: clone size, D gene, J gene, V gene, CDR3 protein, CDR3 DNA. A D gene is named only where the DNA matches it firmly. Some rows have no size entry. The others give once, few or many, or a class for an expanded clone.

>-|-|TRBJ2-7|TRBV7-6
CASSGQGYEQYF
TGTGCCAGCAGCGGGCAGGGTTACGAGCAGTACTTC
>-|TRBD1|TRBJ1-1|TRBV6-6
CATKETGVNTEAFF
TGTGCCACCAAAGAGACAGGGGTAAACACTGAAGCTTTCTTT
>once|TRBD1|TRBJ2-5|TRBV27
CASSNRQGPQETQYF
TGTGCCAGCAGTAACCGACAGGGGCCCCAAGAGACCCAGTACTTC
>-|-|TRBJ2-1|TRBV6-1
CASRENRVSSYNEQFF
TGTGCCAGCAGGGAAAATCGGGTGAGCTCCTACAATGAGCAGTTCTTC
>-|-|TRBJ1-2|TRBV4-3
CASSQGVGEREGLRGYTF
TGCGCCAGCAGCCAAGGGGTCGGGGAGAGAGAGGGCCTGAGGGGCTACACCTTC
>-|TRBD2|TRBJ2-1|TRBV4-3
CASSQDREGWGGEQFF
TGCGCCAGCAGCCAAGATCGGGAGGGATGGGGGGGTGAGCAGTTCTTC
>once|-|TRBJ2-1|TRBV18
CASSPGASRNEQFF
TGTGCCAGCTCACCAGGTGCTAGCAGGAATGAGCAGTTCTTC
>-|-|TRBJ1-2|TRBV6-5
CASSYYPDRNGYTF
TGTGCCAGCAGTTACTACCCCGACAGAAATGGCTACACCTTC
>-|-|TRBJ2-7|TRBV19
CASSIDGLATTYEQYF
TGTGCCAGTAGTATAGACGGCCTAGCAACCACCTACGAGCAGTACTTC
>once|TRBD1|TRBJ1-1|TRBV11-2
CASSLGFGGQGAVFF
TGTGCCAGCAGCTTAGGTTTTGGGGGACAGGGGGCGGTTTTCTTT
>-|-|TRBJ2-7|TRBV6-5
CASSSSRDTYYEQYF
TGTGCCAGCAGTTCTTCACGGGACACATACTACGAGCAGTACTTC
>-|TRBD2|TRBJ2-5|TRBV5-6
CASSFRGGAAGTQYF
TGTGCCAGCAGCTTTCGGGGGGGGGCCGCCGGGACCCAGTACTTC